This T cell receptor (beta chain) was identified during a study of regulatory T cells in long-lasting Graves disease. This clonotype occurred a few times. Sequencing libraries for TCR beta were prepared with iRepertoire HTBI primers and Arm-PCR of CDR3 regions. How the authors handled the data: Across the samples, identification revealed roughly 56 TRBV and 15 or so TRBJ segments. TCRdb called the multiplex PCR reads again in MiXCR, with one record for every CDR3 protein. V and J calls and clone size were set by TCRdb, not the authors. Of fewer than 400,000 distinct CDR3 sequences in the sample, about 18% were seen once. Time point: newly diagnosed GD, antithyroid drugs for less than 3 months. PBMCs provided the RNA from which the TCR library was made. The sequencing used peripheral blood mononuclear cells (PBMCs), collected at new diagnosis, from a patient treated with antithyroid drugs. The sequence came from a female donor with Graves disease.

CDR3 DNA: TGTGCCAGCAGCTTAGGATTAGCGGGAGTAAACACCGGGGAGCTGTTTTTT. Its protein is CASSLGLAGVNTGELFF. The genes are TRBV7-9 and TRBJ2-2, with TRBD2 matching 9 bases. The CDR3 consists of 17 residues. The V gene end was trimmed by 1 base and the J gene end by 2 bases; junction bases not matched to a gene: 5. Per germline, CDR1 SEHNR and CDR2 FQNEAQ (reference sequence).